This T cell receptor (beta chain) stems from a study of T cell clonality in common variable immunodeficiency. Whole-study results and caveats: Patient heterogeneity in the CVID cohort limited correlations between repertoire features and clinical complications. What drives increased CVID clonality needs T cell subpopulation sequencing. In common variable immunodeficiency, TCR beta chains reportedly carried fewer deletions and N-nucleotide insertions.

Patients and controls were mostly of Caucasian heritage. For this clone: Antigen: not known.

The table came from immunoSEQ multiplex PCR; TCRdb's copy has only in-frame clones and leaves some out. The specimen has over 13,000 clones, none found just once. The TCR sequence derives from a human donor with common variable immunodeficiency. The source material was peripheral blood mononuclear cells.

The CDR3 is CASPGTGGPEAFF. Partial CDR3 DNA: TGCGCCAGCCCCGGGACAGGGGGCCCTGAA. The chain combines TRBV23-1 with TRBJ1-1; 12 bases line up with TRBD1. The read ends 3 residues early relative to the CDR3; the germline J gene fills the gap. TRBV23-1 is recorded as an ORF, its role being uncertain. This CDR3 comprises 13 residues. V was clipped by 8 bases and J by 6 bases; unmatched bases: 4.